The next 5 T cell receptor beta chains were all read from a single sample in a study of cytomegalovirus exposure and HLA in healthy donors. PCR primers comprised 60 Vbeta and 13 Jbeta primers. Libraries were prepared by immunoSEQ multiplex PCR; TCRdb keeps only in-frame clonotypes and omits some of them. The data show around 170,000 clones, just over 75% seen once. Material: PBMCs. All receptors derive from a man aged 40-55 years in good health and CMV-seronegative.

V usage is TRBV19 and J usage is TRBJ2-4, with 7 bases fitting TRBD2. The CDR3 length is 16 residues. Germline CDR1 is LNHDA and CDR2 is SQIVND (reference sequence). Trimming took 4 bases from V and 0 from J; bases not matched to a gene: 6. In DNA, the CDR3 is TGTGCCAGTAGTACTAGCGGAAACTTAGCCAAAAACATTCAGTACTTC. Its translation is CASSTSGNLAKNIQYF.

V gene TRBV28 combines with J gene TRBJ2-5, with 12 nucleotides matching TRBD2. CDR1 is MDHEN and CDR2 is SYDVKM in the germline V gene. Germline trimming cut 3 bases from V and 11 bases from J; bases unmatched to any gene: 19. The CDR3 runs 18 residues. CDR3 nucleotides: TGTGCCAGCAGTTTCTTACTAGCGGGAGGATCGGACGTAGGTGAGCAGTACTTC. Protein: CASSFLLAGGSDVGEQYF.

The chain uses TRBV5-1 and TRBJ2-2; a possible D gene is TRBD2 (7 bases). The V gene lost 3 bases and the J gene lost 3 bases, with 15 bases spanning the gap. The CDR3 runs 16 residues. Germline V CDR1 and CDR2: SGHRS, YFSETQ. The CDR3: CASSSQGRVDTGELFF. DNA for the CDR3: TGCGCCAGCAGCTCGCAGGGGAGGGTGGACACCGGGGAGCTGTTTTTT.

The V and J genes are TRBV6-5 and TRBJ1-1; a possible D gene is TRBD1 (5 bases). Germline lookup yields CDR1 MNHEY and CDR2 SVGAGI. The CDR3 consists of 15 residues. V was cut by 3 bases and J by 4 bases, with 15 bases left in between. CDR3 sequence: CASSYRGAWSTEAFF. The CDR3 DNA reads as TGTGCCAGCAGTTATCGTGGGGCATGGAGCACTGAAGCTTTCTTT.

The genes are TRBV11-2 and TRBJ2-7; a weak D match, TRBD1 (6 bases). Germline CDR1 reads SGHAT; CDR2 reads FQNNGV. The CDR3 totals 13 residues. Trimming took 5 bases from V and 7 from J, leaving 15 bases between them. CDR3 DNA sequence: TGTGCCAGCAGCCCTGGACAGCTTGGGGAGCAGTACTTC. Translated: CASSPGQLGEQYF. Complete variable domain (other parts from reference TRBV11-2 and TRBJ2-7): EAGVAQSPRYKIIEKRQSVAFWCNPISGHATLYWYQQILGQGPKLLIQFQNNGVVDDSQLPKDRFSAERLKGVDSTLKIQPAKLEDSAVYLCASSPGQLGEQYFGPGTRLTVT.